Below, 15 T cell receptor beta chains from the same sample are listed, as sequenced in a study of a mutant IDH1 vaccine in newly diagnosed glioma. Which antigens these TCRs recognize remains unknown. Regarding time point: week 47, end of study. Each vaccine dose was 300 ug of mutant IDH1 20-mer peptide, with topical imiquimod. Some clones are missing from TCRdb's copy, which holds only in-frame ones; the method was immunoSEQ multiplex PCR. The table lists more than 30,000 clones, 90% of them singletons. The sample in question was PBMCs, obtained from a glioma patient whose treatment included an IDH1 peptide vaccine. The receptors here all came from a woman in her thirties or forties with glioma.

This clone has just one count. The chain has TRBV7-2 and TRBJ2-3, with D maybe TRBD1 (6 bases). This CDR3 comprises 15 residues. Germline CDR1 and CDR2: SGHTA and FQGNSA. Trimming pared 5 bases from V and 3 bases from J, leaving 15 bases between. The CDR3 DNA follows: TGTGCCAGCAGCGTCCAAGCCCAGGGGACAGATACGCAGTATTTT. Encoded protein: CASSVQAQGTDTQYF.

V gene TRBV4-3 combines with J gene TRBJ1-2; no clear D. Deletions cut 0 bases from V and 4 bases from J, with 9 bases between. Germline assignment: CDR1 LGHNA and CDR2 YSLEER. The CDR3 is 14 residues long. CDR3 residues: CASSQDRSGYGYTF. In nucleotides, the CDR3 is TGCGCCAGCAGCCAAGATCGATCAGGCTATGGCTACACCTTC.

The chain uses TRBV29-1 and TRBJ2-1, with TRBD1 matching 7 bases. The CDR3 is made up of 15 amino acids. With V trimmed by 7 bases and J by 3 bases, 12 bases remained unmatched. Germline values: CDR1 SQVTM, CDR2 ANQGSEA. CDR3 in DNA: TGCAGCGGAAGACAGGGTCTAAGCCGCTACAATGAGCAGTTCTTC. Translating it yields CSGRQGLSRYNEQFF.

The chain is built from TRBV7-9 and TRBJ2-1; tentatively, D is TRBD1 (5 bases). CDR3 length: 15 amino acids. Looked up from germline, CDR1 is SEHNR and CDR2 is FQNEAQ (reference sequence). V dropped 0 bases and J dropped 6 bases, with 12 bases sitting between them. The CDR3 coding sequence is TGTGCCAGCAGCTTAGCGGGGCGATTTCCCAATGAGCAGTTCTTC. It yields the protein CASSLAGRFPNEQFF. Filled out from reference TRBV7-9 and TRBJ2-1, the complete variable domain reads DTGVSQNPRHKITKRGQNVTFRCDPISEHNRLYWYRQTLGQGPEFLTYFQNEAQLEKSRLLSDRFSAERPKGSFSTLEIQRTEQGDSAMYLCASSLAGRFPNEQFFGPGTRLTVL.

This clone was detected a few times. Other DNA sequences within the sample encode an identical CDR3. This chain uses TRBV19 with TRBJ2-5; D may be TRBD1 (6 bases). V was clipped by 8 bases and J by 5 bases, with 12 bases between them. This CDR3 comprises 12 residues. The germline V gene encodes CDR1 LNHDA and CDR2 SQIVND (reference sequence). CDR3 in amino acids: CASRQAGETQYF. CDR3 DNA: TGTGCCAGTCGACAGGCGGGCGAGACCCAGTACTTC.

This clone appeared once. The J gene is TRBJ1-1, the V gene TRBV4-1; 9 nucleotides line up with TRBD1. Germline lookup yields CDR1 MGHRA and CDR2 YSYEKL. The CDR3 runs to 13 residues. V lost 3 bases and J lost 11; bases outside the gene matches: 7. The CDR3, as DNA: TGCGCCAGCAGCCAGCAGGGGGGGACAGGGGCTTTCTTT. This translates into CASSQQGGTGAFF.

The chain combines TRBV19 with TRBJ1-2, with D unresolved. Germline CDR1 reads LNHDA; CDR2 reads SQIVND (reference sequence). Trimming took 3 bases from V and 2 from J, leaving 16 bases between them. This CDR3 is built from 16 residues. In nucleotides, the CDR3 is TGTGCCAGTAGTATCATGTCCCGTGCAGGAAACTATGGCTACACCTTC. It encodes CASSIMSRAGNYGYTF.

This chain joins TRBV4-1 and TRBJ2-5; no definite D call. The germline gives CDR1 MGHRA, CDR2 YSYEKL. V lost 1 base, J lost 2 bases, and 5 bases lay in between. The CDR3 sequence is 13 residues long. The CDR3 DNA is TGCGCCAGCAGCCAAGGTATTCAAGAGACCCAGTACTTC. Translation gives CASSQGIQETQYF.

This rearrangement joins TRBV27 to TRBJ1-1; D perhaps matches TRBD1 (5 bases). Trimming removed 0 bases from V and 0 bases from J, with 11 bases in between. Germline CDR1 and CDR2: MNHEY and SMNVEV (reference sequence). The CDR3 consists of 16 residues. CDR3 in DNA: TGTGCCAGCAGTTTATCGCCCGACAGCATGAACACTGAAGCTTTCTTT. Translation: CASSLSPDSMNTEAFF.

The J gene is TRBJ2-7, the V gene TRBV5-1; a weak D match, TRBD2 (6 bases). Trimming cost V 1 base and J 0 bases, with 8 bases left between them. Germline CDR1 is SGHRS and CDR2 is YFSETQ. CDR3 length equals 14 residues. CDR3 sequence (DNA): TGCGCCAGCAGCTTGACAGCGGGCTCCTACGAGCAGTACTTC. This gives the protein CASSLTAGSYEQYF. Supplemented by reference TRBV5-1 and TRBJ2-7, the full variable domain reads KAGVTQTPRYLIKTRGQQVTLSCSPISGHRSVSWYQQTPGQGLQFLFEYFSETQRNKGNFPGRFSGRQFSNSRSEMNVSTLELGDSALYLCASSLTAGSYEQYFGPGTRLTVT.

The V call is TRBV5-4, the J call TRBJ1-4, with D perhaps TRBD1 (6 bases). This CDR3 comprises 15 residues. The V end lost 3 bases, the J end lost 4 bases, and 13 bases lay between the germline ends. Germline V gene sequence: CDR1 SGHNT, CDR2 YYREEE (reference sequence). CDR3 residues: CASSSTGSYNEKLFF. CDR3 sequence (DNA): TGTGCCAGCAGCTCAACAGGGTCTTATAATGAAAAACTGTTTTTT. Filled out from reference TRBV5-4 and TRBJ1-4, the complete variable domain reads ETGVTQSPTHLIKTRGQQVTLRCSSQSGHNTVSWYQQALGQGPQFIFQYYREEENGRGNFPPRFSGLQFPNYSSELNVNALELDDSALYLCASSSTGSYNEKLFFGSGTQLSVL.

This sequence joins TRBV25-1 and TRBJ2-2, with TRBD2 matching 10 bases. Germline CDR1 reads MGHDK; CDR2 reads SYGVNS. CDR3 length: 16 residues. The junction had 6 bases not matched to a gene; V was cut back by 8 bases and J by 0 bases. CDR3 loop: CASYGLAATNTGELFF. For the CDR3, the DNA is TGTGCCAGCTATGGACTAGCGGCGACGAACACCGGGGAGCTGTTTTTT.

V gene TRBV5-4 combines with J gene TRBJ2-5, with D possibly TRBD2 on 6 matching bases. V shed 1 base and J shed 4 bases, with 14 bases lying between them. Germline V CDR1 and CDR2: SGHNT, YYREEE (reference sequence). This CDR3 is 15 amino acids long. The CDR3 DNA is TGTGCCAGCAGCTTGCCGGGAGCAGGCGGAGAGACCCAGTACTTC. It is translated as CASSLPGAGGETQYF.

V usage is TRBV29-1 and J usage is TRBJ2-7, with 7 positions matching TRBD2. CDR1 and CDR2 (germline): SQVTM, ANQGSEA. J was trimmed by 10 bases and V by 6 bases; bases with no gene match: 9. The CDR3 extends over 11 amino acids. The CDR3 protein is CSVGGGRDQYF. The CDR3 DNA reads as TGCAGCGTGGGGGGGGGACGGGACCAGTACTTC.

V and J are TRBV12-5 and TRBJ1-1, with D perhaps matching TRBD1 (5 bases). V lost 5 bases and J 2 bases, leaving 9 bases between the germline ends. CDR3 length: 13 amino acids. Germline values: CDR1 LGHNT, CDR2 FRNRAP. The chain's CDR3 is CASGPQGNTEAFF. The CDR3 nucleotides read TGTGCTAGTGGTCCCCAGGGTAACACTGAAGCTTTCTTT.